Below are 32 T cell receptor beta chains sequenced from a single sample in a study of identifying expanded T cells in peripheral blood. TCRdb's table, derived via immunoSEQ multiplex PCR, lists solely in-frame clones and lacks some. The sample has 95,000 to 150,000 clones; approximately 88% are singletons. Material for sequencing was blood. These receptors all stem from a person aged 18-70 years in good health.

The V call is TRBV11-2, the J call TRBJ1-5; D uncertain. Per the germline V gene, CDR1 is SGHAT and CDR2 is FQNNGV. Trimming removed 3 bases at V and 6 bases at J, with 12 bases between. The CDR3 spans 14 residues. CDR3 protein: CASSLEAVGQPQHF. CDR3 sequence (DNA): TGTGCCAGCAGCTTGGAGGCCGTAGGTCAGCCCCAGCATTTT.

The V gene is TRBV11-3, the J gene TRBJ2-5; possibly TRBD2 for D (6 bases). Per the germline V gene, CDR1 is SGHNT and CDR2 is YENEEA. The CDR3 extends over 13 amino acids. The V gene lost 5 bases and the J gene lost 5 bases, with 12 bases spanning the gap. The CDR3 coding sequence is TGTGCCAGCAGCCCCGGGGGTCGGGAGACCCAGTACTTC. The encoded protein is CASSPGGRETQYF.

The V call is TRBV15, the J call TRBJ2-2; D may be TRBD2 (5 bases). V lost 6 bases, J lost 6 bases, and 17 bases lay in between. CDR3 length equals 15 residues. Germline assignment: CDR1 LNHNV and CDR2 YYDKDF (reference sequence). CDR3 sequence (DNA): TGTGCCACCAGGGTGCGGGCAGAACGGGCCGGGGAGCTGTTTTTT. Translating it yields CATRVRAERAGELFF.

The J gene is TRBJ1-5, the V gene TRBV19; no reliable D call. This CDR3 contains 13 residues. CDR1 and CDR2 from the germline V gene are LNHDA and SQIVND (reference sequence). The V end lost 0 bases, the J end lost 5 bases, and 5 bases lay between the germline ends. CDR3 residues: CASSIEGHQPQHF. In nucleotides, the CDR3 is TGTGCCAGTAGTATAGAAGGTCATCAGCCCCAGCATTTT. The full variable domain, in which reference TRBV19 and TRBJ1-5 provide the parts outside the CDR3, is DGGITQSPKYLFRKEGQNVTLSCEQNLNHDAMYWYRQDPGQGLRLIYYSQIVNDFQKGDIAEGYSVSREKKESFPLTVTSAQKNPTAFYLCASSIEGHQPQHFGDGTRLSIL.

This clone occurred once. V and J are TRBV19 and TRBJ1-2, with D possibly matching TRBD1 (6 bases). This CDR3 comprises 12 residues. V lost 5 bases and J lost 5, with 9 bases in between. From germline, CDR1 is LNHDA and CDR2 SQIVND (reference sequence). The CDR3 here is CASSPQGYGYTF. The CDR3 nucleotides read TGTGCCAGTAGTCCGCAGGGGTATGGCTACACCTTC.

This sequence joins TRBV11-2 and TRBJ2-1, with 8 bases aligning to TRBD2. The CDR3 runs to 15 residues. CDR1 and CDR2 from the germline V gene are SGHAT and FQNNGV. Unmatched junction bases numbered 6, after V lost 4 bases and J lost 4 bases. Here the CDR3 DNA reads TGTGCCAGCAGCTATACTAGCGGACGATACAATGAGCAGTTCTTC. Amino acid sequence: CASSYTSGRYNEQFF.

The chain joins TRBV15 to TRBJ1-2; D remains unclear. The V end lost 0 bases, the J end lost 7 bases, and 9 bases lay between the germline ends. The CDR3 runs to 13 residues. CDR1 LNHNV and CDR2 YYDKDF come from the germline V gene (reference sequence). In nucleotides, the CDR3 is TGTGCCACCAGCAGAGAACTTAAGGGTGGCTACACCTTC. Translation: CATSRELKGGYTF. The variable domain in full, completed from reference TRBV15 and TRBJ1-2, reads DAMVIQNPRYQVTQFGKPVTLSCSQTLNHNVMYWYQQKSSQAPKLLFHYYDKDFNNEADTPDNFQSRRPNTSFCFLDIRSPGLGDTAMYLCATSRELKGGYTFGSGTRLTVV.

The CDR3 loop reads CASSAPPLGGAGEQYF. CDR3 in DNA: TGTGCCAGCAGCGCCCCTCCCTTAGGGGGCGCGGGGGAGCAGTACTTC. This chain connects TRBV7-9 to TRBJ2-7; perhaps TRBD1 as D (7 bases). Trimming shortened V by 5 bases and J by 7 bases, and 24 bases separated the two germline ends. The CDR3 extends over 16 amino acids. Germline loops: CDR1 SEHNR, CDR2 FQNEAQ (reference sequence).

This clone was seen a handful of times. The chain is built from TRBV6-6 and TRBJ2-7, with D possibly TRBD1 on 6 matching bases. V was shortened by 5 bases and J by 3 bases, with 14 bases between the two germline ends. The length of the CDR3 is 14 residues. Germline V gives CDR1 MNHNY, CDR2 SVGAGI (reference sequence). Written as DNA, the CDR3 is TGTGCCAGCAGTACCGGGACATACCTCTACGAGCAGTACTTC. Its translation is CASSTGTYLYEQYF.

This chain connects TRBV7-2 to TRBJ1-5; D is perhaps TRBD1 (5 bases). Trimming took 1 base from V and 5 from J, leaving 12 bases between them. Germline-derived CDR1 and CDR2 are SGHTA and FQGNSA. The CDR3 length is 15 residues. The CDR3 here is CASSLVGGGDQPQHF. In DNA form, the CDR3 reads TGTGCCAGCAGCTTAGTCGGGGGTGGGGATCAGCCCCAGCATTTT.

V gene TRBV11-3 combines with J gene TRBJ1-1; D is ambiguous. Germline V gene lookup returns CDR1 SGHNT and CDR2 YENEEA. There are 14 residues in the CDR3. Trimming took 0 bases from V and 2 from J, leaving 7 bases between them. CDR3 coding DNA: TGTGCCAGCAGCTTAGATGGCGCAAACACTGAAGCTTTCTTT. Translating gives CASSLDGANTEAFF.

The DNA for the CDR3 is TGTGCCAGCAGCTTAGGGTTGGGCGACCTGGTCCACTATGGCTACACCTTC. Protein sequence: CASSLGLGDLVHYGYTF. The rearrangement uses TRBV7-8 and TRBJ1-2, with D unclear. This CDR3 has 17 residues. Germline values: CDR1 SGHVS, CDR2 FQNEAQ. V gave up 1 base and J gave up 3 bases, with 18 bases separating them.

This chain joins TRBV11-1 and TRBJ2-1, with unresolved D. The germline V gene has CDR1 SGHAT and CDR2 FQDESV (reference sequence). V lost 6 bases and J 8 bases, leaving 17 bases between the germline ends. CDR3 length: 14 amino acids. The CDR3 here is CASRGITLNYEQFF. The CDR3 nucleotides are TGTGCCAGCAGGGGAATCACCCTAAACTATGAGCAGTTCTTC. Using reference TRBV11-1 and TRBJ2-1 for the parts outside the CDR3, the full variable domain is EAEVAQSPRYKITEKSQAVAFWCDPISGHATLYWYRQILGQGPELLVQFQDESVVDDSQLPKDRFSAERLKGVDSTLKIQPAELGDSAMYLCASRGITLNYEQFFGPGTRLTVL.

In its sample, this clone was seen once. The rearrangement links TRBV5-1 to TRBJ2-5, with a weak D call TRBD1 (6 bases). The CDR3 sequence is 13 residues long. V lost 4 bases and J 1 base, leaving 8 bases between the germline ends. Germline lookup yields CDR1 SGHRS and CDR2 YFSETQ. The CDR3 nucleotides are TGCGCCAGCAGCCGGACAGTCCAAGAGACCCAGTACTTC. Translating gives CASSRTVQETQYF.

The chain recombines TRBV5-1 with TRBJ1-3, with D unclear. V was pared by 0 bases and J by 4 bases, with 5 bases between. Per the germline V gene, CDR1 is SGHRS and CDR2 is YFSETQ. The CDR3 extends over 13 amino acids. The CDR3 protein is CASSLAGGNTIYF. CDR3 sequence (DNA): TGCGCCAGCAGCTTGGCTGGCGGAAACACCATATATTTT.

The chain joins TRBV21-1 to TRBJ1-5. TRBV21-1 is termed a pseudogene. The CDR3 length is 18 residues. CDR3 in amino acids: CASSYDRGGGHSNQPQHF. Written as DNA, the CDR3 is TGTGCCAGCAGCTATGACCGGGGGGGAGGGCATAGCAATCAGCCCCAGCATTTT.

The gene calls are TRBV4-1 and TRBJ1-2, with D uncertain. The CDR3 runs 11 residues. The germline CDR1 and CDR2 sequences are MGHRA and YSYEKL. V lost 9 bases and J lost 5, with 10 bases in between. This CDR3 is CASSDGYGYTF. The CDR3, as DNA: TGCGCCAGTTCGGACGGGTATGGCTACACCTTC.

This chain joins TRBV6-1 and TRBJ1-5; perhaps TRBD1 as D (5 bases). Between the trimmed V and J ends, which lost 3 bases and 5 bases, there was a span of 17 bases. Germline lookup yields CDR1 MNHNS and CDR2 SASEGT. The CDR3 contains 16 residues. The CDR3 loop is CASSDLLWRGYQPQHF. The CDR3 bases are TGTGCCAGCAGTGATCTATTGTGGCGGGGCTATCAGCCCCAGCATTTT.

This clone was seen more than once but under ten times. The rearrangement links TRBV27 to TRBJ1-5; no clear D gene. Germline values: CDR1 MNHEY, CDR2 SMNVEV (reference sequence). Trimming removed 5 bases at V and 6 bases at J, with 17 bases between. The CDR3 has 15 residues. CDR3 nucleotides: TGTGCCAGCAGTGCCAATCCGACTTTGGCTCAGCCCCAGCATTTT. Translating gives CASSANPTLAQPQHF.

V usage is TRBV7-8 and J usage is TRBJ1-1, with 11 bases fitting TRBD1. V was clipped by 5 bases and J by 3 bases; unmatched bases: 5. This CDR3 region has 15 residues. Per germline, CDR1 SGHVS and CDR2 FQNEAQ. Written as DNA, the CDR3 is TGTGCCAGCAGCCCCGGGACAGGGGGGCACACTGAAGCTTTCTTT. This codes for CASSPGTGGHTEAFF. Full variable domain (rest looked up from reference TRBV7-8 and TRBJ1-1): GAGVSQSPRYKVAKRGQDVALRCDPISGHVSLFWYQQALGQGPEFLTYFQNEAQLDKSGLPSDRFFAERPEGSVSTLKIQRTQQEDSAVYLCASSPGTGGHTEAFFGQGTRLTVV.

The chain has TRBV5-6 and TRBJ1-2, with unresolved D. The V gene lost 5 bases and the J gene lost 0 bases, with 11 bases spanning the gap. The CDR3 length is 14 residues. CDR1 and CDR2 from the germline V gene are SGHDT and YYEEEE. CDR3 nucleotides: TGTGCCAGCAGTTCACCCTATACTAACTATGGCTACACCTTC. This gives the protein CASSSPYTNYGYTF.

The chain couples TRBV27 to TRBJ1-2; the match to TRBD1 covers 8 bases. The CDR3 loop spans 17 amino acids. J was trimmed by 7 bases and V by 4 bases; bases with no gene match: 17. CDR1 is MNHEY and CDR2 is SMNVEV in the germline V gene (reference sequence). The CDR3 bases are TGTGCCAGCAGTTCACGACAGGGGATGGGGATGTTGGGTGGCTACACCTTC. Translation: CASSSRQGMGMLGGYTF.

CDR3 in DNA: TGTGCCAGCAGCTTGGAAACCCAAGGCTATGGCTACACCTTC. Protein sequence: CASSLETQGYGYTF. The genes are TRBV7-9 and TRBJ1-2; D remains ambiguous. V was shortened by 3 bases and J by 4 bases, with 12 bases between the two germline ends. Germline loops: CDR1 SEHNR, CDR2 FQNEAQ (reference sequence). The CDR3 extends over 14 amino acids.

The chain couples TRBV2 to TRBJ1-5, with TRBD1 matching over 10 bases. Trimming removed 6 bases from V and 5 bases from J; junction bases left unmatched: 7. This CDR3 is built from 15 residues. Germline V gene data show CDR1 as SNHLY and CDR2 as FYNNEI. The CDR3 DNA sequence: TGTGCCAGCAGGCCGGGACAGGGGAATCATCAGCCCCAGCATTTT. Encoded protein: CASRPGQGNHQPQHF.

The chain joins TRBV18 to TRBJ2-3; 12 bases agree with TRBD2. The CDR3 is made up of 18 amino acids. CDR1 and CDR2 (germline): KGHSH, LQKENI. V was clipped by 9 bases and J by 2 bases; unmatched bases: 15. The CDR3 protein is CASCPRLAGGPLTDTQYF. DNA for the CDR3: TGTGCCAGTTGTCCTCGGCTAGCGGGGGGGCCTCTCACAGATACGCAGTATTTT. Full variable domain (outside the CDR3, taken from reference TRBV18 and TRBJ2-3): NAGVMQNPRHLVRRRGQEARLRCSPMKGHSHVYWYRQLPEEGLKFMVYLQKENIIDESGMPKERFSAEFPKEGPSILRIQQVVRGDSAAYFCASCPRLAGGPLTDTQYFGPGTRLTVL.

The chain links TRBV7-9 to TRBJ1-1, with 8 bases lining up with TRBD1. The germline V gene has CDR1 SEHNR and CDR2 FQNEAQ (reference sequence). The CDR3 has 16 residues. After removal of 3 bases from V and 5 bases from J, the junction contained 11 bases not matched to a gene. CDR3 sequence (DNA): TGTGCCAGCAGCTTCGGGGCAAGAACAGGGGGGACTGAAGCTTTCTTT. Its translation: CASSFGARTGGTEAFF.

The chain carries TRBV2 and TRBJ2-7, with 12 bases identical to TRBD2. The germline V gene has CDR1 SNHLY and CDR2 FYNNEI. CDR3 length equals 19 residues. V shed 6 bases and J 2 bases; nucleotides not matched to a gene: 17. CDR3 DNA sequence: TGTGCCAGCAGCGCCGCTAGCGGGGGGGCTTTCTCACAAACCTACGAGCAGTACTTC. It is translated as CASSAASGGAFSQTYEQYF.

The chain links TRBV4-1 to TRBJ1-2, with 8 bases aligning to TRBD1. CDR1 and CDR2 from the germline V gene are MGHRA and YSYEKL. CDR3 length: 15 residues. After removal of 1 base from V and 4 bases from J, the junction contained 5 bases not matched to a gene. The CDR3 region has the DNA TGCGCCAGCAGCCAAGTCAGGACAGGGATCTATGGCTACACCTTC. The encoded protein is CASSQVRTGIYGYTF.

The rearrangement links TRBV4-3 to TRBJ2-1; D is unresolved. The V gene's germline CDR1 is LGHNA and CDR2 YSLEER. CDR3 length: 11 residues. V lost 5 bases, J lost 7 bases, and 6 bases lay in between. CDR3 region: CASSLTNEQFF. The CDR3 nucleotides read TGCGCCAGCAGCTTAACAAATGAGCAGTTCTTC.

The chain is built from TRBV9 and TRBJ2-2; the match to TRBD2 covers 9 bases. The V and J ends lost 4 bases and 4 bases, in that order; junction bases with no gene match: 8. This CDR3 is 16 amino acids long. Germline CDR1 SGDLS, CDR2 YYNGEE. CDR3 DNA sequence: TGTGCCAGCAGCTCGCGACTAGCGGTGATCACCGGGGAGCTGTTTTTT. It yields the protein CASSSRLAVITGELFF.

The chain links TRBV2 to TRBJ1-6; D might be TRBD1 (5 bases). V dropped 2 bases and J dropped 6 bases, with 11 bases sitting between them. Per the germline V gene, CDR1 is SNHLY and CDR2 is FYNNEI. This CDR3 spans 15 amino acids. In DNA, the CDR3 is TGTGCCAGCAGTGAATGGACCGGGGCTAATTCACCCCTCCACTTT. The encoded protein is CASSEWTGANSPLHF.

CDR3 in DNA: TGTGCCAGCAGCTTAGGTCTTAGACTAGCGGGGGACCGGGCTTACAATGAGCAGTTCTTC. Translating gives CASSLGLRLAGDRAYNEQFF. This rearrangement joins TRBV7-8 to TRBJ2-1; 12 bases map to TRBD2. V shed 1 base, J shed 4 bases, and the junction held 14 bases outside the gene matches. Looked up from germline, CDR1 is SGHVS and CDR2 is FQNEAQ. The CDR3 runs to 20 residues.